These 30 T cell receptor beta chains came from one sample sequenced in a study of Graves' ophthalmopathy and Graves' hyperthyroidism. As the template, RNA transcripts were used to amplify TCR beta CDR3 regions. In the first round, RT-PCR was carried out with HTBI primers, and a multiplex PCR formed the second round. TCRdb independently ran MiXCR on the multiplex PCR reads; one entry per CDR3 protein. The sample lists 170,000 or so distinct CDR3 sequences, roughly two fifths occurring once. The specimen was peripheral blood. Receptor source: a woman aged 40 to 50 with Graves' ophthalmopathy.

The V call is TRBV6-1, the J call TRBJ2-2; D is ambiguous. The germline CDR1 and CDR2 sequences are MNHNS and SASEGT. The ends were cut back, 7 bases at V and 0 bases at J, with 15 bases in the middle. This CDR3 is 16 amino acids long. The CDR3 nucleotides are TGTGCCAGCACCACACTGGATCGAACGAACACCGGGGAGCTGTTTTTT. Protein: CASTTLDRTNTGELFF.

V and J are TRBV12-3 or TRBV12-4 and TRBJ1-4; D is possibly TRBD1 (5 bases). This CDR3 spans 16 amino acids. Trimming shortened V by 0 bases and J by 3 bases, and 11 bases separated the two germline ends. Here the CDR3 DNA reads TGTGCCAGCAGTTTAGCGCGTGGGGCCGCTAATGAAAAACTGTTTTTT. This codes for CASSLARGAANEKLFF.

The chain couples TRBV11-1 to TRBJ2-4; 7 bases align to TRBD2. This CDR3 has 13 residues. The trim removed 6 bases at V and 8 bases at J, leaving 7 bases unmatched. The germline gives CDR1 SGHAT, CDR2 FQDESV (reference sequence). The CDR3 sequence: CASRSSGGDIQYF. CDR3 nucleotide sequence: TGTGCCAGCAGGTCTAGCGGTGGGGACATTCAGTACTTC.

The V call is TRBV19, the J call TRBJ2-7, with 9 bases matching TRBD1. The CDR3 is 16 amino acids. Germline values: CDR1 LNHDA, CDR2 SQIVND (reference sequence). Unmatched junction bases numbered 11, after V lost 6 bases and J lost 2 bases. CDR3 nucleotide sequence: TGTGCCAGTAGCCGCAGCGGGGACAGGGTCGCCTACGAGCAGTACTTC. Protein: CASSRSGDRVAYEQYF.

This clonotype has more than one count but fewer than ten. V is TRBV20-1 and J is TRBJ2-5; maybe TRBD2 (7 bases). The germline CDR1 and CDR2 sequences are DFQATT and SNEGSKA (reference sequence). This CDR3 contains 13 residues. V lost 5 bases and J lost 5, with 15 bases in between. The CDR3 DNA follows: TGCAGTGCTGTAGGGGGGGTAAGGGAGACCCAGTACTTC. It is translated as CSAVGGVRETQYF.

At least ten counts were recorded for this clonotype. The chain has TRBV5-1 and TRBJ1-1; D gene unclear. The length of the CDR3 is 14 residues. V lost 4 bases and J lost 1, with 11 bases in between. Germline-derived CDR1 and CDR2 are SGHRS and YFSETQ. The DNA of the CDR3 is TGCGCCAGCAGCCTCGTTACAAGGAACACTGAAGCTTTCTTT. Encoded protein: CASSLVTRNTEAFF.

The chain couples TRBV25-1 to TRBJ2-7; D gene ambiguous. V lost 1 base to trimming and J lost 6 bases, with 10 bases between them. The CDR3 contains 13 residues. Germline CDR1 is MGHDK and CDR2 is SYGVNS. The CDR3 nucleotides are TGTGCCAGCAGTGAATTTGGACGCGGCGAGCAGTACTTC. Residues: CASSEFGRGEQYF.

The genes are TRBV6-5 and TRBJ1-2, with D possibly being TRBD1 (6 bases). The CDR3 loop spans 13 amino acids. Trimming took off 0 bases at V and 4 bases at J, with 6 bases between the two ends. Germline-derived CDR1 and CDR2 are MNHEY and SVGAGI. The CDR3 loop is CASSYSQGYGYTF. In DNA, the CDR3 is TGTGCCAGCAGTTACTCACAGGGCTATGGCTACACCTTC.

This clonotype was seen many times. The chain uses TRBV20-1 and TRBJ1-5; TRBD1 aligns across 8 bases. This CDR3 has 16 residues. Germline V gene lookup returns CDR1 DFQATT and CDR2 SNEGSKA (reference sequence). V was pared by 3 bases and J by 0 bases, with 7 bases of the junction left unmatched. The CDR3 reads CSARAGGAISNQPQHF. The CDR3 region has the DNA TGCAGTGCTAGGGCAGGGGGCGCGATTAGCAATCAGCCCCAGCATTTT.

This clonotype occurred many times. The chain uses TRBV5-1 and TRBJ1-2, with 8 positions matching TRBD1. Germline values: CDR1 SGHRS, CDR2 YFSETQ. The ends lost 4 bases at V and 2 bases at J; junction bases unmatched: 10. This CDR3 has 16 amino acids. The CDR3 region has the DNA TGCGCCAGCAGCCGACAGGGGACCGATTCGAACTATGGCTACACCTTC. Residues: CASSRQGTDSNYGYTF. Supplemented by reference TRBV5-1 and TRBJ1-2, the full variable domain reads KAGVTQTPRYLIKTRGQQVTLSCSPISGHRSVSWYQQTPGQGLQFLFEYFSETQRNKGNFPGRFSGRQFSNSRSEMNVSTLELGDSALYLCASSRQGTDSNYGYTFGSGTRLTVV.

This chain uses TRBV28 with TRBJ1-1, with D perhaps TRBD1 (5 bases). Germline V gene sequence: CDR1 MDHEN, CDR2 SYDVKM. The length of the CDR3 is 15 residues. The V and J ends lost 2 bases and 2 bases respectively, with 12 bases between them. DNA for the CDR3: TGTGCCAGCAGTTTAGGGGCCCAACTAAACACTGAAGCTTTCTTT. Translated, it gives CASSLGAQLNTEAFF.

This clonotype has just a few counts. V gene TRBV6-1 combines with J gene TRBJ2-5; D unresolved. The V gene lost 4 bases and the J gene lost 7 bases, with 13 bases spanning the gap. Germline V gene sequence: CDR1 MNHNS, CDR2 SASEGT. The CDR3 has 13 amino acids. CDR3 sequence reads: CASSGPPAGTQYF. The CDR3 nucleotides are TGTGCCAGCAGTGGACCACCGGCAGGGACCCAGTACTTC.

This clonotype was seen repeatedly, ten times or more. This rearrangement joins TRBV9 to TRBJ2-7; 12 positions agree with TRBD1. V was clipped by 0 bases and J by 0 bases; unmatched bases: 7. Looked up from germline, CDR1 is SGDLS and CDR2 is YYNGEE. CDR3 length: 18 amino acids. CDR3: CASSVASGQGAGSYEQYF. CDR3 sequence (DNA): TGTGCCAGCAGCGTAGCCTCGGGACAGGGGGCGGGCTCCTACGAGCAGTACTTC.

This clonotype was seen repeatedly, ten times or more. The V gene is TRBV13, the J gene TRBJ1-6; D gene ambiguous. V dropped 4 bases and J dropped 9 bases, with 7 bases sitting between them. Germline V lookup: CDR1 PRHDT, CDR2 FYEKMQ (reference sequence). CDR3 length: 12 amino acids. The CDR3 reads CASSSRGSPLHF. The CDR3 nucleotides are TGTGCCAGCAGCTCCCGGGGTTCACCCCTCCACTTT.

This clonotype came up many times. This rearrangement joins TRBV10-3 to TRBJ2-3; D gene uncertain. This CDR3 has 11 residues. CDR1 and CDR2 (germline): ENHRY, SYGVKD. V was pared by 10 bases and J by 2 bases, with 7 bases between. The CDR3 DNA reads TGTGCCACCAAGCACACAGATACGCAGTATTTT. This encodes CATKHTDTQYF.

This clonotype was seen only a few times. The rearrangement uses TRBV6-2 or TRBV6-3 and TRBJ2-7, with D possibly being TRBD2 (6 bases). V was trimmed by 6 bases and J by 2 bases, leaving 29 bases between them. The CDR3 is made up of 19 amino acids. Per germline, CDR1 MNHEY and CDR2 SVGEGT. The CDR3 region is CASSSLRGSSAIPTYEQYF. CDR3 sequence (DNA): TGTGCCAGCAGCTCCTTGAGGGGCTCTAGCGCCATACCAACCTACGAGCAGTACTTC.

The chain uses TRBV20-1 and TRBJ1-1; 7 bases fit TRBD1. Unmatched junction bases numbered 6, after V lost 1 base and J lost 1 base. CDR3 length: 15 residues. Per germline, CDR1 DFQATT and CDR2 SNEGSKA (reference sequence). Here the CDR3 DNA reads TGCAGTGCTAGAGGGGGACAGAGGGGGAACACTGAAGCTTTCTTT. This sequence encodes CSARGGQRGNTEAFF.

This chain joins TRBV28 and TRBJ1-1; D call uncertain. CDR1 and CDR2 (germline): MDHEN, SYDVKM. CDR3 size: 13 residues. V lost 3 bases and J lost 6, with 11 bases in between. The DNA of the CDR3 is TGTGCCAGCAGTTTTTATGAGGGAGCTGAAGCTTTCTTT. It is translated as CASSFYEGAEAFF.

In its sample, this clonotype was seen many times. CDR3 sequence reads: CASSSPGRGEEQYF. CDR3 DNA sequence: TGTGCCAGCAGTTCCCCGGGGAGGGGGGAAGAGCAGTACTTC. V and J are TRBV6-5 and TRBJ2-7; tentative D call: TRBD2 (7 bases). Per germline, CDR1 MNHEY and CDR2 SVGAGI. The CDR3 length is 14 residues. Trimming removed 4 bases at V and 7 bases at J, with 17 bases between.

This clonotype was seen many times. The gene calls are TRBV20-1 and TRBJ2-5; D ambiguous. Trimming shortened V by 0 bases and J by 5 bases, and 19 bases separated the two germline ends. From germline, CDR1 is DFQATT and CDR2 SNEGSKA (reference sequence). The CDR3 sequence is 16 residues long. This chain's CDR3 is CSARDPRGSGSETQYF. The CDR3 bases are TGCAGTGCTAGAGATCCCCGTGGGTCCGGGTCGGAGACCCAGTACTTC.

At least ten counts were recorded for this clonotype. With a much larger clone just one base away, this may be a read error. The CDR3 spells CASSDPGKDTEAFF. CDR3 sequence (DNA): TGTGCCAGCAGTGACCCAGGCAAGGACACTGAAGCTTTCTTT. The chain recombines TRBV12-3 or TRBV12-4 with TRBJ1-1, with D unclear. The CDR3 totals 14 residues. V shed 5 bases and J shed 3 bases, with 13 bases lying between them.

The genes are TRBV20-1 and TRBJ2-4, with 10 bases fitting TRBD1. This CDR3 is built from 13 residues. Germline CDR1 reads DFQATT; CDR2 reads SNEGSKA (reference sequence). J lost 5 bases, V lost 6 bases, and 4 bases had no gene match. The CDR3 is CSAAGQGENIQYF. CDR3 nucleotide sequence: TGCAGTGCCGCAGGACAGGGGGAAAACATTCAGTACTTC.

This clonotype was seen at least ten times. The CDR3, as DNA: TGTGCCAGCAGTGACCCGGGATCCTACGAGCAGTACTTC. This translates into CASSDPGSYEQYF. This chain uses TRBV6-1 with TRBJ2-7; D might be TRBD2 (5 bases). Per germline, CDR1 MNHNS and CDR2 SASEGT. Deletions cut 3 bases from V and 1 base from J, with 7 bases between. CDR3 length: 13 amino acids.

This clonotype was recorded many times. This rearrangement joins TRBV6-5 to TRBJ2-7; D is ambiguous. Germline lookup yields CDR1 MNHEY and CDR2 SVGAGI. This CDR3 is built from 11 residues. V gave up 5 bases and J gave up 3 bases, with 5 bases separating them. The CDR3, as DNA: TGTGCCAGCAGTCGCGGCTACGAGCAGTACTTC. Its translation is CASSRGYEQYF.

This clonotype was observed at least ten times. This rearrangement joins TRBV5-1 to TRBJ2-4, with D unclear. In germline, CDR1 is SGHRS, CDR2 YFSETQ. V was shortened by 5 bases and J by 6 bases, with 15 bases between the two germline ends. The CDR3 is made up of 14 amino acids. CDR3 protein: CASRSKGIGNIQYF. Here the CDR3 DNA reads TGCGCCAGCAGAAGCAAAGGGATCGGAAACATTCAGTACTTC.

CDR3 protein: CASSSGRQGVYEQYF. In DNA, the CDR3 is TGTGCCAGCAGTTCGGGCCGACAGGGGGTCTACGAGCAGTACTTC. The rearrangement joins TRBV6-2 or TRBV6-3 to TRBJ2-7, with 9 bases fitting TRBD1. J lost 3 bases, V lost 4 bases, and 7 bases had no gene match. CDR1 is MNHEY, CDR2 SVGEGT, per germline. The CDR3 is made up of 15 amino acids.

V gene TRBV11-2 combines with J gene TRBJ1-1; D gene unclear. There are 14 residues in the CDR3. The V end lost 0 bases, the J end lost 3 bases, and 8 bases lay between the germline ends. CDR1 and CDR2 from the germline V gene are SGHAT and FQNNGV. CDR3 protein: CASSLERLYTEAFF. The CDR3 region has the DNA TGTGCCAGCAGCTTAGAGCGCCTATACACTGAAGCTTTCTTT.

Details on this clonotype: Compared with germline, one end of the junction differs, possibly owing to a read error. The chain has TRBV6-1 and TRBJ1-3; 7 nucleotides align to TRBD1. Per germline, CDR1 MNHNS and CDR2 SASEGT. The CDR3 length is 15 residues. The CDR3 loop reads CASATGSTSGNTIYF. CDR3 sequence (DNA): TGCGCCAGCGCGACAGGGAGTACCTCTGGAAACACCATATATTTT.

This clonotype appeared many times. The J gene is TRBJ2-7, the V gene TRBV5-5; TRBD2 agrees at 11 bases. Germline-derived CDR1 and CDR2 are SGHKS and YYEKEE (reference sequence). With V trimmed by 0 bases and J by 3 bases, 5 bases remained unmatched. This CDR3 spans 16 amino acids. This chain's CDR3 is CASSLVGLAGRYEQYF. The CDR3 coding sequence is TGTGCCAGCAGCTTGGTCGGACTAGCGGGTCGCTACGAGCAGTACTTC.

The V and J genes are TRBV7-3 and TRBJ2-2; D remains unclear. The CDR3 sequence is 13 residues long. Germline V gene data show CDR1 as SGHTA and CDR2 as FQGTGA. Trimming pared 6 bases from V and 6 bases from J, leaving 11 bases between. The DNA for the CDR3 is TGTGCCAGCAGGTTGCAAAATCCCGGGGAGCTGTTTTTT. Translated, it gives CASRLQNPGELFF.